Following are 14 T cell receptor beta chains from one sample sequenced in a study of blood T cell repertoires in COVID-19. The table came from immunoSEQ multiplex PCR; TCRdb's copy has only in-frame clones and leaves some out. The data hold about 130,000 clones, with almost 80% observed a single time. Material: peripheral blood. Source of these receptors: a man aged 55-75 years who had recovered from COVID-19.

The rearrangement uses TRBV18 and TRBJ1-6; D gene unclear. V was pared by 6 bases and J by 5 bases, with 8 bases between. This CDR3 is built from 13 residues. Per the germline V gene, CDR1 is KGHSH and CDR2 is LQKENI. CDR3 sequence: CASSRGDNSPLHF. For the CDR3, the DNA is TGTGCCAGCTCTCGGGGTGATAATTCACCCCTCCACTTT.

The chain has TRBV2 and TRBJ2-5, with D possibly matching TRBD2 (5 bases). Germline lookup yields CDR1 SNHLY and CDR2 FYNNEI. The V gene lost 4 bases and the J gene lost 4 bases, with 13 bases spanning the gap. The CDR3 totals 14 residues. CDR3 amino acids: CASSGTQPGETQYF. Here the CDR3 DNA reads TGTGCCAGCAGTGGGACTCAACCGGGAGAGACCCAGTACTTC.

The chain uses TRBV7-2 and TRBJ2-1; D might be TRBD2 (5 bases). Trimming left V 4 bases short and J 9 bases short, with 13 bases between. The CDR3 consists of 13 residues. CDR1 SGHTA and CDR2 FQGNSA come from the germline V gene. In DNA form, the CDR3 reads TGTGCCAGCAGCTGGTTAGCGAATGGTGAGCAGTTCTTC. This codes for CASSWLANGEQFF.

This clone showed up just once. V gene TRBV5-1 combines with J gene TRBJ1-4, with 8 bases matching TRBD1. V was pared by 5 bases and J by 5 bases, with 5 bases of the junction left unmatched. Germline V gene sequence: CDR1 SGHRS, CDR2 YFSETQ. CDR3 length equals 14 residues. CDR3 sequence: CASRSGGQNEKLFF. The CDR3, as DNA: TGCGCCAGCAGATCAGGGGGCCAGAATGAAAAACTGTTTTTT.

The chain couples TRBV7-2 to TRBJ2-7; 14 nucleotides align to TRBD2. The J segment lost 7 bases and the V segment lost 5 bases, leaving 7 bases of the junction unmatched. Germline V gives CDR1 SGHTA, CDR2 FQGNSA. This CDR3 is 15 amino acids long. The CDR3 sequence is CASSHWTSGRREQYF. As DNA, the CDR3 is TGTGCCAGCAGCCACTGGACTAGCGGGAGGAGGGAGCAGTACTTC. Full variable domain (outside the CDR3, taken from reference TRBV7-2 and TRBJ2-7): GAGVSQSPSNKVTEKGKDVELRCDPISGHTALYWYRQSLGQGLEFLIYFQGNSAPDKSGLPSDRFSAERTGGSVSTLTIQRTQQEDSAVYLCASSHWTSGRREQYFGPGTRLTVT.

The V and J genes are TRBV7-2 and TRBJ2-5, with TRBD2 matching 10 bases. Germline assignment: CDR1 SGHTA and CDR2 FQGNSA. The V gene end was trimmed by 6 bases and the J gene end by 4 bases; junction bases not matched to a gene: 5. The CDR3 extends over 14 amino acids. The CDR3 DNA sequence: TGTGCCAGCAGATCCATAGCGGGGGGAGAGACCCAGTACTTC. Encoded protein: CASRSIAGGETQYF.

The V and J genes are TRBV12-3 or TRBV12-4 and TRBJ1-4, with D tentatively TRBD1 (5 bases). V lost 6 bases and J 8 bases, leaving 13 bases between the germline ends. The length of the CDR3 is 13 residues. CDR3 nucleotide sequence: TGTGCCAGCAGCCCCGTGCCAGGGGAAAAACTGTTTTTT. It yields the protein CASSPVPGEKLFF.

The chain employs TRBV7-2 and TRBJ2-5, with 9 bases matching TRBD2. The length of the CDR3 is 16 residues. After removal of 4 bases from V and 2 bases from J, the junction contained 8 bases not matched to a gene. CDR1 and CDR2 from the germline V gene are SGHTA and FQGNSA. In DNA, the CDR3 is TGTGCCAGCAGCTCCCTATGGCGGGAGGGTCAAGAGACCCAGTACTTC. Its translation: CASSSLWREGQETQYF.

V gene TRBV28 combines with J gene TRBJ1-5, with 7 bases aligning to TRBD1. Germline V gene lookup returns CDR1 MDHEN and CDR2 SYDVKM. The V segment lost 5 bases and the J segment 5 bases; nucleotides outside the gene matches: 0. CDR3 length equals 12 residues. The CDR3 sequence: CASSTGDQPQHF. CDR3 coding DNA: TGTGCCAGCAGTACAGGGGATCAGCCCCAGCATTTT.

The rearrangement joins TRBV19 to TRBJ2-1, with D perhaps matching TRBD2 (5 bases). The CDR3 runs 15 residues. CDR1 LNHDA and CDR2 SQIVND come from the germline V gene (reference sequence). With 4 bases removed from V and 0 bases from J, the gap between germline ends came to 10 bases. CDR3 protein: CASSRTGSSYNEQFF. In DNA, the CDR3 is TGTGCCAGTAGTAGGACGGGGAGCTCCTACAATGAGCAGTTCTTC.

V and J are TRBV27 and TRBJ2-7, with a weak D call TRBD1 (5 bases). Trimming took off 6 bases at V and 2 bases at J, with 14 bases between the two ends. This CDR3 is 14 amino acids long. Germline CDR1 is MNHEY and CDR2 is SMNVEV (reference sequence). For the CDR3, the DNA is TGTGCCAGCAGGGCTGATTTAGGGGCCTACGAGCAGTACTTC. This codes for CASRADLGAYEQYF.

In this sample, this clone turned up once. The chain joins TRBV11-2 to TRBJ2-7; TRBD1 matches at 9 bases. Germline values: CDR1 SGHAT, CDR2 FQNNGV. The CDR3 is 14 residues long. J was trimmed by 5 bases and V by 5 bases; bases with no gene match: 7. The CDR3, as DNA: TGTGCCAGCAGCCTCCGGGACAGGGCCCACGAGCAGTACTTC. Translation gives CASSLRDRAHEQYF.

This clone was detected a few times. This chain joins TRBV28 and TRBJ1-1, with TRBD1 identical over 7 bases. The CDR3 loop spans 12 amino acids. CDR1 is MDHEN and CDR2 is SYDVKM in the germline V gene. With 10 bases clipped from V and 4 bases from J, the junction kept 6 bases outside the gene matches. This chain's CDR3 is CAIRQGSTEAFF. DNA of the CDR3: TGTGCCATTCGACAGGGATCCACTGAAGCTTTCTTT.

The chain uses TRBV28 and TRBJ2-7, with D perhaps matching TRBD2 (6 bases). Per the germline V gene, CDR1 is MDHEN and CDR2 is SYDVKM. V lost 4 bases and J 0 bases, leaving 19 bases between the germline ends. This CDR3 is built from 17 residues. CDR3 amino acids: CASSSYAGQETSYEQYF. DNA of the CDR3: TGTGCCAGCAGTTCTTATGCGGGGCAGGAGACCTCCTACGAGCAGTACTTC.